This TCR beta chain was recorded in a study of CD8+CD57+ T cells in acquired aplastic anemia. The overall study: Isolated CD4+ and CD8+ cells, once sorted, yielded DNA averaging approximately 3 ug. General study findings and limits: Common to patients and controls were 25 to 30 CD8+ CDR3 sequences. No significant difference in CD8+ Simpson's diversity was found between patients and controls.

There are a few counts of this clonotype. The target antigen is unknown. Trimming removed 3 bases from V and 10 bases from J; junction bases left unmatched: 4. The length of the CDR3 is 14 residues. Germline V gene data show CDR1 as KGHDR and CDR2 as SFDVKD. Profiling of TCR beta VDJ combinations and CDR3 sequences used genomic DNA as template. TCRdb re-analysed the reads in MiXCR, keeping a single row per CDR3 protein. The data contain about 210,000 distinct CDR3 sequences, roughly 55% of them singletons. Sequencing was carried out using sorted CD4+, CD8+, or CD8+CD57+ T cells (not recorded which) from PBMCs. The chain couples TRBV24-1 to TRBJ1-6; 8 nucleotides match TRBD1. This TCR came from a human donor in good health. The CDR3 DNA sequence: TGTGCCACCAGTGATGGGACAGGAGTCTCACCCCTCCACTTT. It encodes CATSDGTGVSPLHF.